One and the same sample provided the 16 T cell receptor beta chains below, sequenced in a study of low-dose radiotherapy and immunotherapy resistance in tumors. Priming of first-strand cDNA relied on TRAV- and TRBV-specific primers (covering alpha and beta chains). A constant-region primer paired with the V-primer adapter amplified TCRs over 20 PCR cycles. From the reads, TCRdb called clonotypes with MiXCR, one entry per CDR3 protein. The table has roughly 100,000 distinct CDR3 sequences, 20% to 25% seen once. Time point indicated: after trial treatment. Indicated treatment: LDRT plus nivolumab, ipilimumab, low-dose cyclophosphamide and aspirin (RACIN trial). This sample comprised PBMCs, obtained after low-dose radiotherapy plus immunotherapy. Receptor source: a male donor with prostate cancer.

This clonotype was picked up many times. J is TRBJ1-3 and V is TRBV11-2; D gene unclear. V shed 1 base and J shed 0 bases, with 10 bases lying between them. CDR1 and CDR2 from the germline V gene are SGHAT and FQNNGV. The CDR3 runs 16 residues. CDR3 amino acids: CASSLVGPTSGNTIYF. In nucleotides, the CDR3 is TGTGCCAGCAGCTTAGTCGGTCCAACCTCTGGAAACACCATATATTTT.

Regarding this clonotype: This likely stems from a read error, as it lies one base from a far larger clone. The chain carries TRBV7-8 and TRBJ2-1; D perhaps matches TRBD2 (5 bases). Germline CDR1 SGHVS, CDR2 FQNEAQ. CDR3 length: 15 residues. V gave up 1 base and J gave up 13 bases, with 20 bases separating them. This chain's CDR3 is CASSLVIGNQETQFF. The CDR3 nucleotides are TGTGCCAGCAGCTTAGTCATCGGGAATCAAGAGACCCAGTTCTTC.

This clonotype was detected ten times or more. This rearrangement joins TRBV11-2 to TRBJ2-3, with 7 bases fitting TRBD2. The CDR3 spans 15 residues. After removal of 5 bases from V and 4 bases from J, the junction contained 9 bases not matched to a gene. The germline V gene has CDR1 SGHAT and CDR2 FQNNGV. CDR3 sequence: CASSPPRGGSDTQYF. Here the CDR3 DNA reads TGTGCCAGCAGCCCCCCGCGCGGGGGATCAGATACGCAGTATTTT.

The chain carries TRBV7-9 and TRBJ2-7; 7 bases match TRBD1. J lost 6 bases, V lost 5 bases, and 16 bases had no gene match. The germline gives CDR1 SEHNR, CDR2 FQNEAQ (reference sequence). The length of the CDR3 is 16 residues. The chain's CDR3 is CASSSLGRQGAGEQYF. CDR3 nucleotides: TGTGCCAGCAGCAGCTTAGGGCGACAGGGAGCTGGCGAGCAGTACTTC.

This clonotype was detected ten times or more. The chain carries TRBV12-3 or TRBV12-4 and TRBJ1-5; D call uncertain. This CDR3 has 15 amino acids. Trimming took off 1 base at V and 4 bases at J, with 11 bases between the two ends. The CDR3 nucleotides are TGTGCCAGCAGTTTAGGAGGGTATGGGAATCAGCCCCAGCATTTT. As protein: CASSLGGYGNQPQHF.

The sample holds many counts of this clonotype. For the CDR3, the DNA is TGTGCCAGCAGCCACCCCGGGACAGGGACCTTTTGGTATGGCTACACCTTC. This sequence encodes CASSHPGTGTFWYGYTF. The chain is built from TRBV3-1 and TRBJ1-2; 9 nucleotides align to TRBD1. Germline-derived CDR1 and CDR2 are LGHDT and YNNKEL (reference sequence). There are 17 residues in the CDR3. Trimming removed 3 bases from V and 5 bases from J; junction bases left unmatched: 13. The full variable domain, rest sourced from reference TRBV3-1 and TRBJ1-2, is DTAVSQTPKYLVTQMGNDKSIKCEQNLGHDTMYWYKQDSKKFLKIMFSYNNKELIINETVPNRFSPKSPDKAHLNLHINSLELGDSAVYFCASSHPGTGTFWYGYTFGSGTRLTVV.

This clonotype was found many times. This rearrangement joins TRBV7-9 to TRBJ2-1; 11 nucleotides agree with TRBD2. The V segment lost 6 bases and the J segment 7 bases; nucleotides outside the gene matches: 5. The CDR3 runs to 14 residues. CDR1 and CDR2 from the germline V gene are SEHNR and FQNEAQ (reference sequence). CDR3 region: CASRMTSGVNEQFF. CDR3 DNA: TGTGCCAGCAGGATGACTAGCGGGGTAAATGAGCAGTTCTTC.

This sequence joins TRBV28 and TRBJ2-3; D call uncertain. V lost 1 base, J lost 4 bases, and 9 bases lay in between. CDR1 is MDHEN, CDR2 SYDVKM, per germline. The CDR3 extends over 14 amino acids. CDR3 in amino acids: CASSLSMASDTQYF. The CDR3 region has the DNA TGTGCCAGCAGTTTATCGATGGCGTCAGATACGCAGTATTTT.

This clonotype showed up many times. The rearrangement uses TRBV11-2 and TRBJ2-2; 7 nucleotides match TRBD1. CDR3 size: 15 residues. Germline V lookup: CDR1 SGHAT, CDR2 FQNNGV. With 0 bases clipped from V and 4 bases from J, the junction kept 2 bases outside the gene matches. The CDR3 spells CASSLEGQSTGELFF. CDR3 DNA: TGTGCCAGCAGCTTAGAGGGACAGAGCACCGGGGAGCTGTTTTTT.

This clonotype was found many times. This chain joins TRBV5-1 and TRBJ1-1; TRBD1 is a possible D gene (5 bases). The germline V and J ends were trimmed by 4 bases and 0 bases, with 7 bases remaining between them. The length of the CDR3 is 13 residues. CDR1 SGHRS and CDR2 YFSETQ come from the germline V gene. The CDR3 loop is CASSTTVNTEAFF. For the CDR3, the DNA is TGCGCCAGCAGCACGACAGTGAACACTGAAGCTTTCTTT.

Worth noting for this clonotype: It is likely a read error: a sequence one base away is far more abundant. The chain is built from TRBV6-5 and TRBJ2-2, with D perhaps TRBD1 (6 bases). V was cut by 10 bases and J by 4 bases, with 16 bases left in between. This CDR3 has 14 residues. Germline values: CDR1 MNHEY, CDR2 SVGAGI. CDR3 sequence: CAILAGTSTGELFF. As DNA, the CDR3 is TGTGCCATTTTAGCAGGGACAAGCACCGGGGAGCTGTTTTTT.

Concerning this clonotype itself: This probably arose from a read error, given a far larger clone one base away. The V and J genes are TRBV6-2 or TRBV6-3 and TRBJ2-7; D is unresolved. V dropped 7 bases and J dropped 7 bases, with 17 bases sitting between them. The V gene's germline CDR1 is MNHEY and CDR2 SVGEGT. The CDR3 runs 13 residues. The chain's CDR3 is CASTRPGYNEQYF. The CDR3 nucleotides read TGTGCCAGCACTCGGCCGGGTTACAATGAGCAGTACTTC.

Ten or more counts support this clonotype. J is TRBJ1-2 and V is TRBV29-1; D is unresolved. Germline lookup yields CDR1 SQVTM and CDR2 ANQGSEA. V dropped 5 bases and J dropped 1 base, with 5 bases sitting between them. The CDR3 has 11 amino acids. The CDR3 protein is CSVRHNYGYTF. The CDR3 DNA reads as TGCAGCGTTCGGCATAACTATGGCTACACCTTC.

As to this clonotype: This may be a read error: a much more frequent sequence differs by one nucleotide. V is TRBV25-1 and J is TRBJ1-3; unclear D gene. This CDR3 region has 13 residues. With 10 bases removed from V and 3 bases from J, the gap between germline ends came to 13 bases. CDR1 and CDR2 from the germline V gene are MGHDK and SYGVNS. The CDR3 here is CATSAFYGNTIYF. Written as DNA, the CDR3 is TGTGCCACCTCAGCGTTCTATGGAAACACCATATATTTT.

This clonotype showed up many times. V gene TRBV19 combines with J gene TRBJ1-3, with D perhaps matching TRBD1 (5 bases). Germline V gene sequence: CDR1 LNHDA, CDR2 SQIVND (reference sequence). The CDR3 is made up of 16 amino acids. V was clipped by 4 bases and J by 0 bases, with 13 bases between them. CDR3 nucleotide sequence: TGTGCCAGTAGTAGAACGGGACGGATCTCTGGAAACACCATATATTTT. Translation gives CASSRTGRISGNTIYF.

This clonotype was counted many times. The V gene is TRBV7-8, the J gene TRBJ2-3; TRBD1 might be the D (7 bases). Between the trimmed V and J ends, which lost 2 bases and 0 bases, there was a span of 12 bases. This CDR3 has 16 amino acids. Germline-derived CDR1 and CDR2 are SGHVS and FQNEAQ. The CDR3 reads CASSLYRGLSTDTQYF. In DNA form, the CDR3 reads TGTGCCAGCAGCTTATACAGGGGACTTAGCACAGATACGCAGTATTTT.